The sequence of this TCR beta chain was determined in a study of regulatory T cells in long-lasting Graves disease. CDR3-region Arm-PCR and iRepertoire HTBI primers produced the TCR beta libraries. TCRdb processed the multiplex PCR reads anew with MiXCR; each CDR3 protein has one entry. This sample has 390,000 or so distinct CDR3 sequences; roughly 24% occur once, and the top ten carry less than 30%. Deletions cut 3 bases from V and 4 bases from J, with 9 bases between. This CDR3 is 13 amino acids long. The V gene's germline CDR1 is SGHDN and CDR2 FVKESK. Described time point: persistent/refractory GD, antithyroid drugs over 5 years with positive TRAb. Extracted RNA from PBMCs served as the source of the TCR library.

The source of this sequence is a woman between 35 and 50 years old with Graves disease. The source material was peripheral blood mononuclear cells (PBMCs), sampled when the disease was refractory, from a patient treated with antithyroid drugs. The chain links TRBV14 to TRBJ1-2, with D tentatively TRBD1 (5 bases). The CDR3 coding sequence is TGTGCCAGCAGCCACGGACAACTCTATGGCTACACCTTC. Its protein product is CASSHGQLYGYTF.